This T cell receptor (beta chain) derives from a study of cytomegalovirus exposure and HLA in healthy donors. Trimming shortened V by 3 bases and J by 3 bases, and 6 bases separated the two germline ends. This CDR3 spans 12 amino acids. From germline, CDR1 is SGHTA and CDR2 FQGNSA. Method: immunoSEQ multiplex PCR; TCRdb's copy keeps in-frame clones and lacks some. The repertoire has 100,000 to 150,000 clones, approximately 95% of them found once; the top ten carry 1.5% to 2%. The receptor comes from a man aged 18 to 30 in good health and CMV-seronegative. The chain has TRBV7-2 and TRBJ2-7; unclear D gene. Sequenced: PBMCs. The CDR3: CASSFQLYEQYF. The CDR3 DNA follows: TGTGCCAGCAGCTTCCAACTCTACGAGCAGTACTTC.